Listed here is a single TCR beta chain. What it binds is unknown. TRB rearrangements were amplified by multiplex PCR with BIOMED2 TRB-A/B primers. TCRdb fed the multiplex PCR reads into MiXCR, producing one record per CDR3 protein. The sample has some 21,000 distinct CDR3 sequences, roughly 29% seen once. The data belong to a study of T and B cells in COVID-19 patients. In the study overall: Active-infection patients were older, median roughly 67 years, than recovered patients, median approximately 36 years. General study findings and limits: The recovered cohort had some 2,000 exclusive TCR clusters, including roughly 28 low generation probability clusters. Early severe-case samples and blood from mildly ill patients during symptoms were in short supply. Patients with COVID-19 reportedly showed strongly skewed T cell receptor beta variable and joining gene usage.

From blood, about 240-500 ng of genomic DNA served as TRB template. Specimen: blood. The receptor was isolated from a human donor who had recovered from COVID-19.

This CDR3 is CASRSGANVLTF. In DNA form, the CDR3 reads TGTGCCAGCAGGTCCGGGGCCAACGTCCTGACTTTC. J is TRBJ2-6 and V is TRBV7-2; D gene unclear. The CDR3 contains 12 residues. Trimming removed 6 bases at V and 4 bases at J, with 4 bases between. CDR1 is SGHTA and CDR2 is FQGNSA in the germline V gene.